The TCR beta chain described here comes from a study of shared clonotypes between healthy human individuals. Donors were Caucasian adults residing in Nashville, Tennessee, USA. The CDR3 is 17 residues long. Per germline, CDR1 SGHTA and CDR2 FQGTGA. Trimming cost V 2 bases and J 2 bases, with 13 bases left between them. Execution of the assay was at deep level. Measured with immunoSEQ multiplex PCR; TCRdb has only the in-frame clones, and not every one. The data contain about 490,000 clones, 65% to 80% of them singletons. The receptor's source is a woman between 35 and 50 years old in good health. Some clones in this sample may be carry-over from other donors' samples. The rearrangement joins TRBV7-3 to TRBJ2-6, with a tentative D call TRBD1 (5 bases). The sequencing input was PBMCs. The CDR3 protein is CASSLALDSPGANVLTF. Here the CDR3 DNA reads TGTGCCAGCAGCTTAGCCTTAGACAGTCCTGGGGCCAACGTCCTGACTTTC.